A single sample is the source of the 17 T cell receptor beta chains below, sequenced in a study of tumor-infiltrating lymphocytes in localized non-small cell lung cancer (TCRdb year 2021). The library was generated by the immunoSEQ multiplex PCR assay. TCRdb mirrors the immuneACCESS table, restricted to in-frame sequences. Some clones are absent from its copies; in checked studies, under half trace to an unresolved V gene, and the reason for the others is unknown. Here the sample has just over 9,500 clones; around 80% occur a single time. In total, the top ten clones hold 9.8% of the sample. Sequencing input: lung tumor tissue. These receptor sequences come from a human donor with non-small cell lung cancer.

The chain recombines TRBV4-1 with TRBJ1-5; 7 nucleotides align to TRBD1. V dropped 3 bases and J dropped 2; count of bases not matched to a gene: 4. The CDR3 spans 15 residues. The V gene's germline CDR1 is MGHRA and CDR2 YSYEKL. The CDR3, as DNA: TGCGCCAGCAGCCAGGATGACAGGGGCAATCAGCCCCAGCATTTT. It specifies CASSQDDRGNQPQHF.

V is TRBV7-6 and J is TRBJ2-2; D might be TRBD2 (5 bases). The CDR3 has 15 amino acids. Trimming removed 0 bases from V and 0 bases from J, with 5 bases in between. Germline V gene data show CDR1 as SGHVS and CDR2 as FNYEAQ. In nucleotides, the CDR3 is TGTGCCAGCAGCTTAGCCGGGACGAACACCGGGGAGCTGTTTTTT. This translates into CASSLAGTNTGELFF.

The rearrangement links TRBV30 to TRBJ1-5; D uncertain. Germline assignment: CDR1 GTSNPN and CDR2 SVGIG (reference sequence). The CDR3 covers 15 residues. The germline V and J ends were trimmed by 2 bases and 0 bases, with 11 bases remaining between them. CDR3 residues: CAWSSRTPSNQPQHF. Here the CDR3 DNA reads TGTGCCTGGAGTTCCAGAACGCCTAGCAATCAGCCCCAGCATTTT.

The chain recombines TRBV9 with TRBJ1-2, with D perhaps TRBD1 (6 bases). Per germline, CDR1 SGDLS and CDR2 YYNGEE. Trimming shortened V by 3 bases and J by 6 bases, and 21 bases separated the two germline ends. The CDR3 is made up of 16 amino acids. This CDR3 reads CASSESIIQGSDGYTF. The CDR3 coding sequence is TGTGCCAGCAGCGAGTCGATTATTCAGGGGAGTGATGGCTACACCTTC. Together with reference TRBV9 and TRBJ1-2, the CDR3 gives the full variable domain: DSGVTQTPKHLITATGQRVTLRCSPRSGDLSVYWYQQSLDQGLQFLIQYYNGEERAKGNILERFSAQQFPDLHSELNLSSLELGDSALYFCASSESIIQGSDGYTFGSGTRLTVV.

This CDR3 is CASSRGQQPQHF. CDR3 sequence (DNA): TGTGCCAGCAGCCGGGGGCAACAGCCCCAGCATTTT. The chain combines TRBV5-8 with TRBJ1-5; D possibly corresponds to TRBD1 (6 bases). CDR3 length equals 12 residues. Germline-derived CDR1 and CDR2 are SGHTS and YDEGEE. The V end was cut by 4 bases, the J end by 7 bases, with 9 bases between.

The chain combines TRBV19 with TRBJ2-4; D might be TRBD1 (6 bases). The V and J ends lost 6 bases and 3 bases respectively, with 12 bases between them. The CDR3 length is 14 residues. The germline CDR1 and CDR2 sequences are LNHDA and SQIVND (reference sequence). CDR3 in amino acids: CASRATGGKNIQYF. The CDR3, as DNA: TGTGCCAGTAGGGCGACAGGTGGCAAAAACATTCAGTACTTC.

The chain recombines TRBV7-3 with TRBJ1-1; TRBD1 is a possible D gene (6 bases). The CDR3 is 13 residues long. Trimming took 5 bases from V and 3 from J, leaving 10 bases between them. Germline assignment: CDR1 SGHTA and CDR2 FQGTGA. This CDR3 reads CASSPDRHTEAFF. Here the CDR3 DNA reads TGTGCCAGCAGCCCGGACAGACACACTGAAGCTTTCTTT.

This clone was seen once. This chain uses TRBV7-2 with TRBJ1-2; the D gene is possibly TRBD1 (6 bases). Trimming pared 1 base from V and 4 bases from J, leaving 16 bases between. The germline V gene encodes CDR1 SGHTA and CDR2 FQGNSA. This CDR3 has 16 amino acids. This CDR3 is CASSLGSQGSVYGYTF. The DNA of the CDR3 is TGTGCCAGCAGCTTAGGATCACAGGGCTCCGTCTATGGCTACACCTTC.

This clone was recorded once. This rearrangement joins TRBV9 to TRBJ1-1; possibly TRBD1 for D (5 bases). CDR3 length: 14 amino acids. Deletions cut 6 bases from V and 4 bases from J, with 16 bases between. From germline, CDR1 is SGDLS and CDR2 YYNGEE. The CDR3 spells CASNLEGTGTEAFF. CDR3 bases: TGTGCCAGCAACTTGGAGGGGACGGGCACTGAAGCTTTCTTT.

The genes are TRBV28 and TRBJ1-2, with D uncertain. Trimming left V 2 bases short and J 0 bases short, with 4 bases between. From germline, CDR1 is MDHEN and CDR2 SYDVKM. This CDR3 comprises 13 residues. This CDR3 reads CASSLVTNYGYTF. For the CDR3, the DNA is TGTGCCAGCAGTTTAGTAACTAACTATGGCTACACCTTC.

CDR3 residues: CASSNPQGGSTNEKLFF. The CDR3 nucleotides read TGTGCCAGTAGTAACCCACAGGGAGGCTCGACTAATGAAAAACTGTTTTTT. This chain uses TRBV19 with TRBJ1-4; a weak D match, TRBD1 (6 bases). V lost 4 bases and J 2 bases, leaving 17 bases between the germline ends. Germline-derived CDR1 and CDR2 are LNHDA and SQIVND (reference sequence). The CDR3 is made up of 17 amino acids.

The V call is TRBV13, the J call TRBJ1-1; 7 nucleotides agree with TRBD1. The CDR3 is 15 residues long. The germline CDR1 and CDR2 sequences are PRHDT and FYEKMQ (reference sequence). V was pared by 4 bases and J by 4 bases, with 9 bases of the junction left unmatched. CDR3 DNA sequence: TGTGCCAGCAGCTCGGACGACAGGGTAGGCACTGAAGCTTTCTTT. It encodes CASSSDDRVGTEAFF.

The chain links TRBV14 to TRBJ2-7; 14 nucleotides match TRBD2. The CDR3 sequence is 17 residues long. The trim removed 1 base at V and 5 bases at J, leaving 7 bases unmatched. Germline CDR1 reads SGHDN; CDR2 reads FVKESK. CDR3 protein: CASSQARLAGGPHEQYF. DNA of the CDR3: TGTGCCAGCAGCCAAGCCCGACTAGCGGGGGGGCCCCACGAGCAGTACTTC.

The chain couples TRBV5-1 to TRBJ1-2; no firm D call. The length of the CDR3 is 13 residues. The V end lost 0 bases, the J end lost 4 bases, and 7 bases lay between the germline ends. CDR1 SGHRS and CDR2 YFSETQ come from the germline V gene. CDR3 residues: CASSLDNSYGYTF. In nucleotides, the CDR3 is TGCGCCAGCAGCTTGGATAATAGCTATGGCTACACCTTC.

The V and J genes are TRBV9 and TRBJ1-2; 10 bases map to TRBD1. The CDR3 loop spans 14 amino acids. In germline, CDR1 is SGDLS, CDR2 YYNGEE. V dropped 0 bases and J dropped 7; count of bases not matched to a gene: 3. The CDR3 region has the DNA TGTGCCAGCAGCGTAGGGGGGACAGGGGTTGGCTACACCTTC. This encodes CASSVGGTGVGYTF. Full variable domain (missing parts from reference TRBV9 and TRBJ1-2): DSGVTQTPKHLITATGQRVTLRCSPRSGDLSVYWYQQSLDQGLQFLIQYYNGEERAKGNILERFSAQQFPDLHSELNLSSLELGDSALYFCASSVGGTGVGYTFGSGTRLTVV.

In its sample, this clone was seen a few times. The genes are TRBV28 and TRBJ1-1; the D gene is possibly TRBD1 (5 bases). This CDR3 region has 15 residues. The V end lost 3 bases, the J end lost 7 bases, and 18 bases lay between the germline ends. Germline V gene lookup returns CDR1 MDHEN and CDR2 SYDVKM. CDR3 DNA: TGTGCCAGCAGTTTTCTCCTCAGGGTGGGCCTTGAAGCTTTCTTT. It codes for CASSFLLRVGLEAFF.

The J gene is TRBJ1-1, the V gene TRBV5-1; D is unresolved. The V end was cut by 4 bases, the J end by 0 bases, with 10 bases between. This CDR3 region has 14 residues. CDR1 is SGHRS, CDR2 YFSETQ, per germline. CDR3 sequence: CASSQTTVNTEAFF. DNA for the CDR3: TGCGCCAGCAGCCAAACGACGGTGAACACTGAAGCTTTCTTT.